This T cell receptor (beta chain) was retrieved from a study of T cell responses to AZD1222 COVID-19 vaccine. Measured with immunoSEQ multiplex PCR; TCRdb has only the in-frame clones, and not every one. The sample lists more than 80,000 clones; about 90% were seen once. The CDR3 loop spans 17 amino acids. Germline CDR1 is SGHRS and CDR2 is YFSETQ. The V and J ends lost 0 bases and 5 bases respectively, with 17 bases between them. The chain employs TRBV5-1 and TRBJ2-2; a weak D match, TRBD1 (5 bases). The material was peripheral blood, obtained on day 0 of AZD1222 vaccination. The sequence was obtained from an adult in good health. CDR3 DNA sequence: TGCGCCAGCAGCTTGGAGGTGTGGGGCGCCGGAACCGGGGAGCTGTTTTTT. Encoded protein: CASSLEVWGAGTGELFF.